The text below deals with one T cell receptor beta chain. What it recognizes is unknown. Profiling relied on immunoSEQ multiplex PCR, and the TCRdb table lists in-frame clones only, not all of them. Here the sample spans roughly 67,000 clones, 70% to 85% being singletons. The record originates from a study of OX40 agonist ivuxolimab in advanced cancers. Study at large: Ivuxolimab, an agonist antibody against OX40 (CD134), was given to patients. Allowance was made for prior anti-PD-1, anti-PD-L1 or anti-CTLA-4 therapy, and around 44% had some.

This CDR3 spans 15 amino acids. V lost 1 base to trimming and J lost 5 bases, with 14 bases between them. Germline V CDR1 and CDR2: SNHLY, FYNNEI. Blood got drawn at baseline, again on cycle 4 day 1, and then on cycle 7 day 1. Broader study findings: Clonal expansion by week 6 occurred in CD4+ and CD8+ blood T cells (at 0.1 to 3.0 mg/kg).

This material consisted of CD4+ or CD8+ T cells sorted from blood, taken in a trial of the OX40 agonist ivuxolimab. The chain couples TRBV2 to TRBJ2-5, with a possible D match to TRBD2 (7 bases). This sequence originates from an adult with an advanced solid tumor such as melanoma, head and neck, liver or kidney cancer. The DNA of the CDR3 is TGTGCCAGCAGTGAAGTAGGTGGGGGGGCTGAGACCCAGTACTTC. Its protein product is CASSEVGGGAETQYF.